Included here is one T cell receptor beta chain sequence, with context. Its target is not known. The data belong to a study of T-cell memory formation after mild COVID-19. This CDR3 region has 14 residues. Germline V gene data show CDR1 as SEHNR and CDR2 as FQNEAQ (reference sequence). The V end lost 3 bases, the J end lost 1 base, and 8 bases lay between the germline ends. TCRdb redid the calling of the 5' RACE reads with MiXCR, one entry per CDR3 protein. The sample shows roughly 550,000 distinct CDR3 sequences, approximately 20% of them seen only once. Study observations and caveats: Among CD4+ contracting clones, most were CM and EM, and CD8+ ones EMRA.

This chain links TRBV7-9 with TRBJ2-3, with unresolved D. Input material: PBMCs or a T cell subset sorted from them (not recorded which). This TCR was recovered from an adult woman who had mild COVID-19 (a few samples of this study predate the infection). Cell type and time point are not known. CDR3 loop: CASSFSQRTDTQYF. The CDR3 bases are TGTGCCAGCAGCTTCAGTCAGCGCACAGATACGCAGTATTTT.